Each of the 22 T cell receptor beta chains below was sequenced from the same sample in a study of blood T cell repertoires in COVID-19 (dated by TCRdb to about 2020). The library relied on the immunoSEQ multiplex PCR assay. TCRdb holds this immuneACCESS table with in-frame rearrangements only. Some clones are missing; in checked studies, unresolved V genes explain under half, and the rest has no known cause. This sample is represented by around 54,000 clones; more than 70% of them were singletons. Less than 2.5% of the sample goes to the ten largest clones. The material sequenced was peripheral blood. The receptors shown here come from a human donor in a cohort sampled during active COVID-19.

The chain joins TRBV21-1 to TRBJ1-5; the table calls TRBD1, which could not be checked here. TRBV21-1 is an annotated pseudogene. CDR3 size: 15 residues. The CDR3 loop is CASIPGTVGNQPQHF. The CDR3 DNA reads TGTGCCAGCATCCCCGGGACAGTAGGGAATCAGCCCCAGCATTTT.

The chain uses TRBV20-1 and TRBJ1-1, with D possibly TRBD1 on 6 matching bases. Germline V lookup: CDR1 DFQATT, CDR2 SNEGSKA (reference sequence). V was cut by 3 bases and J by 2 bases, with 19 bases left in between. The CDR3 spans 16 residues. CDR3 region: CSASLLGAPRNTEAFF. The DNA of the CDR3 is TGCAGTGCTAGTTTGCTGGGGGCGCCCCGAAACACTGAAGCTTTCTTT.

The chain combines TRBV28 with TRBJ1-2, with a tentative D call TRBD1 (5 bases). Trimming removed 1 base at V and 5 bases at J, with 14 bases between. This CDR3 has 15 residues. The germline V gene has CDR1 MDHEN and CDR2 SYDVKM. Here the CDR3 reads CASSLLVRVGYGYTF. In DNA form, the CDR3 reads TGTGCCAGCAGTTTATTGGTCAGGGTGGGGTATGGCTACACCTTC.

J is TRBJ2-2 and V is TRBV7-6; TRBD1 aligns across 9 bases. This CDR3 spans 18 amino acids. In germline, CDR1 is SGHVS, CDR2 FNYEAQ. The V and J ends lost 4 bases and 4 bases, in that order; junction bases with no gene match: 13. This CDR3 is CASSSLRRTGASTGELFF. The CDR3 DNA sequence: TGTGCCAGCAGCTCCCTTAGGCGGACAGGGGCTTCCACCGGGGAGCTGTTTTTT.

The rearrangement links TRBV23-1 to TRBJ2-7, with TRBD2 matching 7 bases. TRBV23-1 is identified as an open reading frame with a role that is uncertain. J gave up 2 bases and V 2 bases, and 12 bases lay outside the gene matches. The length of the CDR3 is 17 residues. The CDR3 nucleotides are TGCGCCAGCAGTCAACTGGGAGGGTACTATCCTACCTACGAGCAGTACTTC. It encodes CASSQLGGYYPTYEQYF.

This clone has just one count. The chain is built from TRBV2 and TRBJ2-7; 9 nucleotides line up with TRBD1. Trimming removed 5 bases from V and 1 base from J; junction bases left unmatched: 9. The germline V gene has CDR1 SNHLY and CDR2 FYNNEI. There are 16 residues in the CDR3. CDR3 loop: CASSLVGDRGSYEQYF. The CDR3 DNA is TGTGCCAGCAGTCTCGTGGGCGACAGGGGGTCCTACGAGCAGTACTTC.

The chain joins TRBV19 to TRBJ1-1; 9 bases line up with TRBD1. Per germline, CDR1 LNHDA and CDR2 SQIVND (reference sequence). The CDR3 contains 14 residues. V shed 5 bases and J 4 bases; nucleotides not matched to a gene: 5. CDR3 loop: CASSWQDRGTEAFF. CDR3 nucleotides: TGTGCCAGTAGTTGGCAGGACAGGGGCACTGAAGCTTTCTTT.

This chain joins TRBV28 and TRBJ1-6; weak D call: TRBD1 (6 bases). Germline V gene lookup returns CDR1 MDHEN and CDR2 SYDVKM. This CDR3 contains 17 residues. Trimming left V 5 bases short and J 10 bases short, with 24 bases between. CDR3 residues: CASSITGIRDVGSPLHF. The CDR3 DNA reads as TGTGCCAGCAGTATCACAGGGATACGGGATGTTGGCTCACCCCTCCACTTT.

The CDR3 spells CASSPGLAGGHRETQYF. CDR3 nucleotides: TGTGCCAGCAGTCCCGGACTAGCGGGGGGGCATAGAGAGACCCAGTACTTC. The rearrangement uses TRBV11-3 and TRBJ2-5, with 15 bases aligning to TRBD2. In germline, CDR1 is SGHNT, CDR2 YENEEA. J was trimmed by 4 bases and V by 6 bases; bases with no gene match: 9. The CDR3 totals 17 residues.

The chain carries TRBV7-3 and TRBJ2-5; weak D call: TRBD1 (6 bases). The CDR3 runs 13 residues. Trimming cost V 0 bases and J 5 bases, with 7 bases left between them. Germline CDR1 SGHTA, CDR2 FQGTGA. The chain's CDR3 is CASSLTGAETQYF. For the CDR3, the DNA is TGTGCCAGCAGCTTAACGGGGGCCGAGACCCAGTACTTC.

The chain carries TRBV10-1 and TRBJ2-3; 10 bases match TRBD2. Per germline, CDR1 WNHNN and CDR2 SYGVQD (reference sequence). The CDR3 consists of 16 residues. V dropped 4 bases and J dropped 1; count of bases not matched to a gene: 5. The CDR3 nucleotides read TGCGCCAGCAGTGCCCTAGCGGGGGCGGGCACAGATACGCAGTATTTT. Its protein is CASSALAGAGTDTQYF.

The V call is TRBV6-5, the J call TRBJ2-3; D is perhaps TRBD1 (6 bases). The CDR3 is 15 residues long. The V gene's germline CDR1 is MNHEY and CDR2 SVGAGI. The V and J ends lost 9 bases and 2 bases respectively, with 18 bases between them. The CDR3 sequence: CARAPHRAHTDTQYF. The DNA for the CDR3 is TGTGCCAGAGCCCCCCACAGGGCGCACACAGATACGCAGTATTTT.

This chain joins TRBV3-1 (or the pseudogene TRBV3-2) and TRBJ1-2; weak D call: TRBD1 (5 bases). The CDR3 is 15 residues long. V lost 0 bases and J lost 7, with 15 bases in between. Looked up from germline, CDR1 is LGHDT and CDR2 is YNNKEL (reference sequence). The CDR3 DNA reads TGTGCCAGCAGCCAAGATAGAAGGGGTCAGGGTGGCTACACCTTC. This encodes CASSQDRRGQGGYTF.

The J gene is TRBJ2-2, the V gene TRBV11-1; 8 bases align to TRBD1. CDR1 is SGHAT, CDR2 FQDESV, per germline (reference sequence). With V trimmed by 2 bases and J by 6 bases, 5 bases remained unmatched. The CDR3 totals 15 residues. Here the CDR3 reads CASSLRGQASGELFF. CDR3 DNA sequence: TGTGCCAGCAGCTTAAGGGGACAGGCGTCCGGGGAGCTGTTTTTT. The whole variable domain, remainder taken from reference TRBV11-1 and TRBJ2-2, is EAEVAQSPRYKITEKSQAVAFWCDPISGHATLYWYRQILGQGPELLVQFQDESVVDDSQLPKDRFSAERLKGVDSTLKIQPAELGDSAMYLCASSLRGQASGELFFGEGSRLTVL.

The chain has TRBV5-6 and TRBJ2-2, with TRBD1 matching over 7 bases. The CDR3 covers 16 residues. The trim removed 0 bases at V and 4 bases at J, leaving 6 bases unmatched. Germline V gives CDR1 SGHDT, CDR2 YYEEEE. The CDR3 bases are TGTGCCAGCAGCTTGGAAGGGGGCGCCGGCACCGGGGAGCTGTTTTTT. It codes for CASSLEGGAGTGELFF.

This rearrangement joins TRBV30 to TRBJ2-5; 10 bases are a match to TRBD2. After removal of 2 bases from V and 2 bases from J, the junction contained 5 bases not matched to a gene. This CDR3 is 15 amino acids long. The V gene's germline CDR1 is GTSNPN and CDR2 SVGIG (reference sequence). The chain's CDR3 is CAWSSSGSRQETQYF. The CDR3, as DNA: TGTGCCTGGAGTTCTAGCGGGAGTCGGCAAGAGACCCAGTACTTC.

This chain joins TRBV27 and TRBJ2-7; unclear D gene. The length of the CDR3 is 13 residues. The germline V gene has CDR1 MNHEY and CDR2 SMNVEV (reference sequence). Trimming pared 7 bases from V and 0 bases from J, leaving 10 bases between. CDR3 in amino acids: CASKQSPSYEQYF. The CDR3 nucleotides are TGTGCCAGCAAACAGTCCCCCTCCTACGAGCAGTACTTC.

The chain links TRBV19 to TRBJ2-3; 11 positions match TRBD2. Unmatched junction bases numbered 5, after V lost 5 bases and J lost 4 bases. Germline CDR1 reads LNHDA; CDR2 reads SQIVND (reference sequence). The CDR3 has 15 amino acids. Here the CDR3 DNA reads TGTGCCAGTAGTTTGACTAGCGGGAAGGCAGATACGCAGTATTTT. It codes for CASSLTSGKADTQYF. Filled out from reference TRBV19 and TRBJ2-3, the complete variable domain reads DGGITQSPKYLFRKEGQNVTLSCEQNLNHDAMYWYRQDPGQGLRLIYYSQIVNDFQKGDIAEGYSVSREKKESFPLTVTSAQKNPTAFYLCASSLTSGKADTQYFGPGTRLTVL.

The V call is TRBV12-5, the J call TRBJ1-1; 7 positions match TRBD1. The CDR3 totals 17 residues. Germline-derived CDR1 and CDR2 are LGHNT and FRNRAP. With 0 bases clipped from V and 0 bases from J, the junction kept 7 bases outside the gene matches. The CDR3 nucleotides are TGTGCTAGTGGTTTGGTGACAGGGACGGTGATGAACACTGAAGCTTTCTTT. Amino acids: CASGLVTGTVMNTEAFF.

The chain recombines TRBV3-1 (or the pseudogene TRBV3-2) with TRBJ2-7; 8 bases match TRBD2. Unmatched junction bases numbered 7, after V lost 4 bases and J lost 5 bases. Per the germline V gene, CDR1 is LGHDT and CDR2 is YNNKEL (reference sequence). The CDR3 consists of 14 residues. The CDR3 DNA follows: TGTGCCAGCAGCCCGAGGGCGGGGGGCAACGAGCAGTACTTC. Its translation: CASSPRAGGNEQYF.

The chain employs TRBV3-1 (or the pseudogene TRBV3-2) and TRBJ2-7, with no clear D. The V and J ends lost 1 base and 5 bases respectively, with 3 bases between them. CDR1 LGHDT and CDR2 YNNKEL come from the germline V gene (reference sequence). The CDR3 loop spans 11 amino acids. The CDR3 nucleotides are TGTGCCAGCAGCCAAGTTAACGAGCAGTACTTC. Protein product: CASSQVNEQYF.

This chain uses TRBV4-2 with TRBJ1-5, with TRBD1 matching over 9 bases. This CDR3 has 18 amino acids. Germline CDR1 is LGHNA and CDR2 is YNFKEQ. The V gene end was trimmed by 3 bases and the J gene end by 0 bases; junction bases not matched to a gene: 9. CDR3 sequence (DNA): TGTGCCAGCAGCCAGACTGGGACAGGGTCTTATAGCAATCAGCCCCAGCATTTT. This translates into CASSQTGTGSYSNQPQHF.